These 6 T cell receptor beta chains were all obtained from the same sample, sequenced in a study of T cell changes during pregnancy in multiple sclerosis. Method: immunoSEQ multiplex PCR; TCRdb's copy keeps in-frame clones and lacks some. The repertoire has about 59,000 clones, roughly 90% of them found once; the top ten carry 2.5% to 3%. Here the sequenced sample was peripheral blood, taken in the second trimester of pregnancy. Receptors originate from a female donor in good health, enrolled as a control in a pregnancy study.

The gene calls are TRBV5-1 and TRBJ2-2; possible D gene TRBD2, 6 bases. The CDR3 covers 15 residues. Germline-derived CDR1 and CDR2 are SGHRS and YFSETQ. V shed 5 bases and J shed 6 bases, with 17 bases lying between them. The CDR3 loop reads CASREGLWVSGELFF. The CDR3 nucleotides read TGCGCCAGCAGGGAGGGACTGTGGGTCTCCGGGGAGCTGTTTTTT.

The rearrangement uses TRBV7-8 and TRBJ2-1, with TRBD2 as a possible D gene (6 bases). Trimming removed 2 bases at V and 4 bases at J, with 18 bases between. CDR1 and CDR2 from the germline V gene are SGHVS and FQNEAQ. The CDR3 has 17 amino acids. CDR3 in amino acids: CASSLLVRRARYNEQFF. The CDR3 region has the DNA TGTGCCAGCAGCTTATTAGTGCGGAGGGCCAGGTACAATGAGCAGTTCTTC.

This clone counts as large. This chain connects TRBV7-9 to TRBJ1-5; 7 nucleotides align to TRBD1. V trimming: 5 bases; J trimming: 0 bases; junction bases outside the gene matches: 7. The length of the CDR3 is 16 residues. The V gene's germline CDR1 is SEHNR and CDR2 FQNEAQ (reference sequence). CDR3 in DNA: TGTGCCAGCAGCCATGGACAGGTCTATAGCAATCAGCCCCAGCATTTT. Its translation is CASSHGQVYSNQPQHF. Looking up the rest from reference TRBV7-9 and TRBJ1-5 gives the full variable domain: DTGVSQNPRHKITKRGQNVTFRCDPISEHNRLYWYRQTLGQGPEFLTYFQNEAQLEKSRLLSDRFSAERPKGSFSTLEIQRTEQGDSAMYLCASSHGQVYSNQPQHFGDGTRLSIL.

In nucleotides, the CDR3 is TGTGCCAGCAGTCGGCTCCGGACAGGGGAGTATGGCTACACCTTC. Protein sequence: CASSRLRTGEYGYTF. The chain employs TRBV6-6 and TRBJ1-2; 9 bases line up with TRBD1. The V segment lost 5 bases and the J segment 5 bases; nucleotides outside the gene matches: 9. CDR3 length equals 15 residues. Germline lookup yields CDR1 MNHNY and CDR2 SVGAGI (reference sequence).

The gene calls are TRBV7-3 and TRBJ2-1; 14 positions match TRBD2. V lost 0 bases to trimming and J lost 8 bases; unmatched junction nucleotides: 0. Germline CDR1 is SGHTA and CDR2 is FQGTGA. The CDR3 has 15 residues. CDR3 amino acids: CASSLTGLAGDEQFF. CDR3 DNA sequence: TGTGCCAGCAGCTTAACGGGACTAGCGGGAGATGAGCAGTTCTTC.

This sequence joins TRBV6-5 and TRBJ2-7, with 7 positions matching TRBD1. Trimming at V came to 2 bases and at J to 4 bases, leaving 8 bases not matched to a gene. The CDR3 spans 15 residues. Germline CDR1 reads MNHEY; CDR2 reads SVGAGI. CDR3 protein: CASSYQGQIEYEQYF. The DNA of the CDR3 is TGTGCCAGCAGTTACCAGGGACAGATAGAATACGAGCAGTACTTC.